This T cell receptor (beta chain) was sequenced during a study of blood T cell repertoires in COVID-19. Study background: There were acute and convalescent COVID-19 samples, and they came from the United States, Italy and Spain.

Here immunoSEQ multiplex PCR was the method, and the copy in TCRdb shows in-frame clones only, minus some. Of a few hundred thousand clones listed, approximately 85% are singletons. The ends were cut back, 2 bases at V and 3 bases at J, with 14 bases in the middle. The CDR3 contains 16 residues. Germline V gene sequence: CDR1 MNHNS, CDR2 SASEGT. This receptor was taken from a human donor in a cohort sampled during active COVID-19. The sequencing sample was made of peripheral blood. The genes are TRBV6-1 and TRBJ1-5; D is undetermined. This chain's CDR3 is CASSELPGIYNQPQHF. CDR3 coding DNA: TGTGCCAGCAGTGAACTGCCGGGGATATACAATCAGCCCCAGCATTTT.